This T cell receptor (beta chain) was sequenced during a study of patients and donors after allogeneic stem cell transplantation (dated by TCRdb to the early 2020s). Library preparation was by RT-PCR. The sequencer was a NextSeq 550. The public reads were run again by TCRdb, first through fastp at Q25 and then through MiXCR, and only productive beta chains were kept. CDR3 protein duplicates are merged, each entry listing the most common genes and DNA. This sample holds around 30,000 distinct CDR3 sequences; roughly a third were observed only once. Over 60% of the sample is in the top ten clones. Notes on this clonotype: Which antigen it targets is not known. Base qualities are not recorded, but no much larger clone differs from it by a single base.

The V and J ends are trimmed by 5 bases and 0 bases, leaving 8 bases between them. The germline V gene supplies CDR1 SGHTA and CDR2 FQGNSA. The CDR3 contains 15 residues, cysteine and phenylalanine counted. Only CDR3 DNA is held: 45 bases, read in frame from base 1. The sequencing input was blood, either unsorted or a sorted T cell fraction (not recorded which). The V and J segments used are TRBV7-2 and TRBJ2-6; the D gene is perhaps TRBD1, on 5 matching bases. The clonotype originates from a human donor who was either an allogeneic HSCT recipient or a stem cell or donor lymphocyte infusion donor (not recorded which). It is not recorded whose cells these are; they may come from a transplant donor. In nucleotide form, the sequence is TGTGCCAGCAGCCGACAGAGCTCTGGGGCCAACGTCCTGACTTTC. It translates to CASSRQSSGANVLTF.